The rows below give T cell receptor beta chains drawn from one sample of a study of glioma-infiltrating T cells after dendritic cell vaccination. Libraries were prepared by immunoSEQ multiplex PCR; TCRdb keeps only in-frame clonotypes and omits some of them. Here the sample spans about 20,000 clones, 75% to 85% being singletons. The sequencing here drew on blood, taken before dendritic cell vaccination. These receptors all come from a human donor with glioblastoma. Each CDR3 is given with its conserved first and last residue. Fields, in order: V gene, J gene, D gene, clone size, CDR3 protein, CDR3 DNA. A D gene is named only where the DNA matches it firmly. Some rows have no size entry. The others give once, few or many, or a class for an expanded clone.

V gene: TRBV4-1; J gene: TRBJ2-7; D gene: TRBD2; clone size: .; CDR3 protein: CASSQGAGGPYEQYF; CDR3 DNA: TGCGCCAGCAGCCAAGGGGCGGGAGGGCCTTACGAGCAGTACTTC
V gene: TRBV6-5; J gene: TRBJ2-7; D gene: .; clone size: .; CDR3 protein: CASATGISNEQYF; CDR3 DNA: TGTGCCAGCGCAACCGGGATTTCCAACGAGCAGTACTTC
V gene: TRBV19; J gene: TRBJ2-1; D gene: .; clone size: .; CDR3 protein: CASSPSGSTVSSYNEQFF; CDR3 DNA: TGTGCCAGTAGTCCGTCGGGGAGCACAGTAAGCTCCTACAATGAGCAGTTCTTC
V gene: TRBV6-1; J gene: TRBJ1-2; D gene: TRBD1; clone size: few; CDR3 protein: CASSAQGVQNYGYTF; CDR3 DNA: TGTGCCAGCAGTGCGCAGGGGGTACAAAACTATGGCTACACCTTC
V gene: TRBV29-1; J gene: TRBJ1-2; D gene: .; clone size: .; CDR3 protein: CSVDGASGVVNGYTF; CDR3 DNA: TGCAGCGTGGATGGGGCGTCAGGGGTGGTAAATGGCTACACCTTC
V gene: TRBV9; J gene: TRBJ1-1; D gene: .; clone size: .; CDR3 protein: CASSVGLGLEAFF; CDR3 DNA: TGTGCCAGCAGCGTGGGACTTGGATTAGAAGCTTTCTTT
V gene: TRBV6-1; J gene: TRBJ2-7; D gene: TRBD2; clone size: .; CDR3 protein: CASSDLGGSGRVHYEQYF; CDR3 DNA: TGTGCCAGCAGTGACCTGGGGGGTAGCGGGAGGGTCCACTACGAGCAGTACTTC
V gene: TRBV6-1; J gene: TRBJ2-2; D gene: TRBD2; clone size: .; CDR3 protein: CASSGDSGRPPPGGLFF; CDR3 DNA: TGTGCCAGCAGTGGGGATAGCGGGCGACCTCCCCCCGGGGGGCTGTTTTTT
V gene: TRBV11-2; J gene: TRBJ2-3; D gene: TRBD2; clone size: .; CDR3 protein: CASSLDEREVVTDTQYF; CDR3 DNA: TGTGCCAGCAGCTTAGATGAGCGGGAGGTGGTCACAGATACGCAGTATTTT
V gene: TRBV10-3; J gene: TRBJ2-3; D gene: TRBD2; clone size: .; CDR3 protein: CAIRPGLGGTDTQYF; CDR3 DNA: TGTGCCATCAGGCCGGGACTAGGGGGCACAGATACGCAGTATTTT
V gene: TRBV27; J gene: TRBJ2-1; D gene: TRBD2; clone size: .; CDR3 protein: CASSLAQGGVREQFF; CDR3 DNA: TGTGCCAGCAGTTTAGCCCAGGGAGGGGTTCGGGAGCAGTTCTTC
V gene: TRBV5-1; J gene: TRBJ2-2; D gene: .; clone size: .; CDR3 protein: CASSRLEAGELFF; CDR3 DNA: TGCGCCAGCAGCCGCTTGGAGGCCGGGGAGCTGTTTTTT
V gene: TRBV19; J gene: TRBJ1-2; D gene: TRBD1; clone size: few; CDR3 protein: CASRLIGTGGTNYGYTF; CDR3 DNA: TGTGCCAGTAGACTCATCGGGACAGGGGGGACTAACTATGGCTACACCTTC
V gene: TRBV20-1; J gene: TRBJ2-1; D gene: .; clone size: .; CDR3 protein: CSAPGTDEQFF; CDR3 DNA: TGCAGTGCTCCAGGTACAGATGAGCAGTTCTTC
V gene: TRBV10-3; J gene: TRBJ1-2; D gene: TRBD1; clone size: .; CDR3 protein: CTIRGDSNSYGYTF; CDR3 DNA: TGTACCATCAGAGGGGACAGTAACTCCTATGGCTACACCTTC
V gene: TRBV6-4; J gene: TRBJ2-3; D gene: .; clone size: .; CDR3 protein: CATRQADTQYF; CDR3 DNA: TGTGCCACCCGCCAAGCTGATACGCAGTATTTT
V gene: TRBV27; J gene: TRBJ1-5; D gene: TRBD1; clone size: .; CDR3 protein: CASSSYRTGGEPQHF; CDR3 DNA: TGTGCCAGCAGTTCCTACCGGACAGGGGGTGAGCCCCAGCATTTT
V gene: TRBV6-4; J gene: TRBJ1-5; D gene: .; clone size: .; CDR3 protein: CASSDNGETQPQHF; CDR3 DNA: TGTGCCAGCAGTGACAACGGGGAAACTCAGCCCCAGCATTTT
V gene: TRBV4-1; J gene: TRBJ2-3; D gene: .; clone size: .; CDR3 protein: CASSKTLSTDTQYF; CDR3 DNA: TGCGCCAGCAGCAAAACTCTTAGCACAGATACGCAGTATTTT
V gene: TRBV4-2; J gene: TRBJ2-7; D gene: TRBD2; clone size: .; CDR3 protein: CASSQDWAGLDSYEQYF; CDR3 DNA: TGTGCCAGCAGCCAAGATTGGGCGGGACTAGACTCCTACGAGCAGTACTTC
V gene: TRBV5-6; J gene: TRBJ1-5; D gene: .; clone size: .; CDR3 protein: CASSLQGWGNQPQHF; CDR3 DNA: TGTGCCAGCAGCCTTCAGGGTTGGGGCAATCAGCCCCAGCATTTT
V gene: TRBV5-1; J gene: TRBJ2-1; D gene: TRBD2; clone size: .; CDR3 protein: CASSATSGPYNEQFF; CDR3 DNA: TGCGCCAGTTCGGCCACTAGCGGGCCATACAATGAGCAGTTCTTC
V gene: TRBV9; J gene: TRBJ1-2; D gene: TRBD1; clone size: few; CDR3 protein: CASARGQGYGYTF; CDR3 DNA: TGTGCCAGCGCCAGGGGGCAGGGATATGGCTACACCTTC
V gene: TRBV4-3; J gene: TRBJ2-1; D gene: TRBD2; clone size: .; CDR3 protein: CASSQGPGGNNEQFF; CDR3 DNA: TGCGCCAGCAGCCAAGGTCCGGGAGGTAACAATGAGCAGTTCTTC
V gene: TRBV19; J gene: TRBJ2-4; D gene: .; clone size: .; CDR3 protein: CASSTTGIQYF; CDR3 DNA: TGTGCCAGTAGTACCACTGGTATTCAGTACTTC
V gene: TRBV15; J gene: TRBJ1-2; D gene: .; clone size: .; CDR3 protein: CATSRDRAGNPRYTF; CDR3 DNA: TGTGCCACCAGCAGAGATCGGGCAGGGAACCCTCGGTATACCTTC
V gene: TRBV7-2; J gene: TRBJ2-7; D gene: TRBD1; clone size: .; CDR3 protein: CASSKPGQGYEQYF; CDR3 DNA: TGTGCCAGCAGCAAACCGGGACAGGGCTACGAGCAGTACTTC
V gene: TRBV6-1; J gene: TRBJ2-7; D gene: TRBD2; clone size: .; CDR3 protein: CASSSGGGPGEQYF; CDR3 DNA: TGTGCCAGCAGTTCTGGGGGAGGGCCGGGCGAGCAGTACTTC